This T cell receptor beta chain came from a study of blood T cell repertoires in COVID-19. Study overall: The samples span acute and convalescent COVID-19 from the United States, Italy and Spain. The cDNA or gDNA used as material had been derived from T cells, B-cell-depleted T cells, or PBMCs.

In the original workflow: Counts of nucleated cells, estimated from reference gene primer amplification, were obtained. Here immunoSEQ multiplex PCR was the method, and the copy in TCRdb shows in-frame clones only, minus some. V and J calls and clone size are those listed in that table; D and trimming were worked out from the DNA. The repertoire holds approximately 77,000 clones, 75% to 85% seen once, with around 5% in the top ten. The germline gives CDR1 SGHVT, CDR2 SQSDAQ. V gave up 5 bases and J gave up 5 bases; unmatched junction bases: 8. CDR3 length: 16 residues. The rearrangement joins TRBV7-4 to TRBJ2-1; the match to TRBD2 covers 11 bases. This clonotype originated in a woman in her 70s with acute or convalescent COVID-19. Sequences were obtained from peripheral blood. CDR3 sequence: CASSEKLAGVNNEQFF. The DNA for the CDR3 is TGTGCCAGCAGCGAGAAACTAGCGGGGGTAAACAATGAGCAGTTCTTC.